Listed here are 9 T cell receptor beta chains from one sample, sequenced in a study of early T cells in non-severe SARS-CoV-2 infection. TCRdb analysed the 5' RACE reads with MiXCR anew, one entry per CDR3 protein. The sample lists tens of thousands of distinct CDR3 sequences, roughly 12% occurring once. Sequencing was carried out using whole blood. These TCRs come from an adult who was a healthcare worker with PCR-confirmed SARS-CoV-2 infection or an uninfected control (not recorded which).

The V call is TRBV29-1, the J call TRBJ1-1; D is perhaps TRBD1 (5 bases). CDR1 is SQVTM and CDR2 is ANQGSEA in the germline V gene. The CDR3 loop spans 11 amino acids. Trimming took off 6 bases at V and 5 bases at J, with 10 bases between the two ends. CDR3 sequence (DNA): TGCAGCGTGGGGCCTCGAACTGAAGCTTTCTTT. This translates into CSVGPRTEAFF.

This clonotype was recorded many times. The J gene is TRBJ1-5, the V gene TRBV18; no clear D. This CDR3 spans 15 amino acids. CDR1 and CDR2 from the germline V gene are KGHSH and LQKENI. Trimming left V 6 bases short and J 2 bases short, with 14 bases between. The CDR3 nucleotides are TGTGCCAGCTCTGACCAAGGAGAACGCAATCAGCCCCAGCATTTT. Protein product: CASSDQGERNQPQHF.

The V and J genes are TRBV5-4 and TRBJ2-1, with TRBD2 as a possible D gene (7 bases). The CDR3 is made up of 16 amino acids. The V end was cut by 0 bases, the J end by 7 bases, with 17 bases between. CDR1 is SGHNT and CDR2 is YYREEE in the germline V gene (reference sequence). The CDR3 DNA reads TGTGCCAGCAGCTTGGGGGCGGGGGCCTCATTAAATGAGCAGTTCTTC. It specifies CASSLGAGASLNEQFF.

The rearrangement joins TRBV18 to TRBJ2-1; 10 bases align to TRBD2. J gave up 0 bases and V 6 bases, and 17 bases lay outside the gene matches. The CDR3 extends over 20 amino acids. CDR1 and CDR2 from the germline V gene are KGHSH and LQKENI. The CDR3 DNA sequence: TGTGCCAGCTCCACGGGAGGGGGCGGACTAGCGGAAAGCTCCTACAATGAGCAGTTCTTC. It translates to CASSTGGGGLAESSYNEQFF.

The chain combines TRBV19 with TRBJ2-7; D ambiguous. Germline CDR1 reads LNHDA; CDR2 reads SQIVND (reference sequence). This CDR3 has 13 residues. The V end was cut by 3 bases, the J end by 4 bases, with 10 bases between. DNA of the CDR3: TGTGCCAGTAGTATCGGCAGGAAGTACGAGCAGTACTTC. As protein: CASSIGRKYEQYF.

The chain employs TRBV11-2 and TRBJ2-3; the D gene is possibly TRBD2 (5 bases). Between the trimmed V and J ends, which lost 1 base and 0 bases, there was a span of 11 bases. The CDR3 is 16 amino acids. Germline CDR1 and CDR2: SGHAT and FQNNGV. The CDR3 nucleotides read TGTGCCAGCAGCTTAGGCCGGGGATCTAGCACAGATACGCAGTATTTT. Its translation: CASSLGRGSSTDTQYF.

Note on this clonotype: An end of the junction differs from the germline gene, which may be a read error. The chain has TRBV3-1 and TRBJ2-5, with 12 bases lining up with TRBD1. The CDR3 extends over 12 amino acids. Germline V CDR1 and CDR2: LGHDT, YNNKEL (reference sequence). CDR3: CASSQGQGAENF. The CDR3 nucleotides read TGTGCCAGCAGCCAGGGACAGGGGGCCGAAAACTTC.

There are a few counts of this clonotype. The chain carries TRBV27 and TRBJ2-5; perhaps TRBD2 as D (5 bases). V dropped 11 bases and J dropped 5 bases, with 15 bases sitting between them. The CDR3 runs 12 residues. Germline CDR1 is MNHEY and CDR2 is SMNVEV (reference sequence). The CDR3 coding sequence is TGTGCCGCAGGCAGGCGGAGGGAGACCCAGTACTTC. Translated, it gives CAAGRRRETQYF.

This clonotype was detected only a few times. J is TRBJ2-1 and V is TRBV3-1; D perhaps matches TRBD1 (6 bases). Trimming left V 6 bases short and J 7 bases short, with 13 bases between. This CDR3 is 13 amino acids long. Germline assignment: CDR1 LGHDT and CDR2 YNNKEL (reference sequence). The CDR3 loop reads CASRVTGTNEQFF. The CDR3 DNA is TGTGCCAGCAGAGTCACAGGGACAAATGAGCAGTTCTTC.